Below, 21 T cell receptor beta chains from the same sample are listed, as sequenced in a study of blood T cell repertoires in COVID-19. Method: immunoSEQ multiplex PCR; TCRdb's copy keeps in-frame clones and lacks some. Altogether 150,000 or so clones are present, around four fifths being singletons, with the ten largest covering about 3.2%. Sequencing used peripheral blood. The receptors were gathered from a woman aged 40 to 49 with active or convalescent COVID-19.

This rearrangement joins TRBV27 to TRBJ2-1; D unresolved. Germline-derived CDR1 and CDR2 are MNHEY and SMNVEV (reference sequence). V lost 2 bases to trimming and J lost 5 bases, with 7 bases between them. The CDR3 has 13 residues. The CDR3 DNA reads as TGTGCCAGCAGTTTACTTTCCCACAATGAGCAGTTCTTC. It encodes CASSLLSHNEQFF.

Only one count was recorded for this clone. This chain joins TRBV28 and TRBJ1-4; TRBD1 matches at 8 bases. The CDR3 spans 14 residues. Unmatched junction bases numbered 8, after V lost 6 bases and J lost 8 bases. Germline V gene lookup returns CDR1 MDHEN and CDR2 SYDVKM. The CDR3 loop is CASRTRQGSEKLFF. The CDR3 DNA reads TGTGCCAGCAGAACACGACAGGGGTCCGAAAAACTGTTTTTT. Complete variable domain (other parts from reference TRBV28 and TRBJ1-4): DVKVTQSSRYLVKRTGEKVFLECVQDMDHENMFWYRQDPGLGLRLIYFSYDVKMKEKGDIPEGYSVSREKKERFSLILESASTNQTSMYLCASRTRQGSEKLFFGSGTQLSVL.

This clone was counted once. The V gene is TRBV7-9, the J gene TRBJ1-4; a weak D match, TRBD1 (6 bases). The germline V gene encodes CDR1 SEHNR and CDR2 FQNEAQ (reference sequence). CDR3 length equals 15 residues. Trimming shortened V by 6 bases and J by 7 bases, and 18 bases separated the two germline ends. In nucleotides, the CDR3 is TGTGCCAGCAGTAGTCGACAGGCGTTACTTGAAAAACTGTTTTTT. It specifies CASSSRQALLEKLFF. The complete variable domain, with remaining parts taken from reference TRBV7-9 and TRBJ1-4, reads DTGVSQNPRHKITKRGQNVTFRCDPISEHNRLYWYRQTLGQGPEFLTYFQNEAQLEKSRLLSDRFSAERPKGSFSTLEIQRTEQGDSAMYLCASSSRQALLEKLFFGSGTQLSVL.

This chain links TRBV5-5 with TRBJ2-2, with TRBD1 matching over 9 bases. CDR3 length equals 16 residues. Looked up from germline, CDR1 is SGHKS and CDR2 is YYEKEE (reference sequence). The V segment lost 0 bases and the J segment 3 bases; nucleotides outside the gene matches: 3. The CDR3 region is CASSLEDRGYTGELFF. The CDR3 bases are TGTGCCAGCAGCTTGGAGGACAGGGGATACACCGGGGAGCTGTTTTTT.

Here the CDR3 reads CASSYEGGPREQYF. In DNA, the CDR3 is TGTGCCAGCAGTTACGAGGGAGGGCCCCGTGAGCAGTACTTC. The chain combines TRBV6-5 with TRBJ2-7, with 7 bases fitting TRBD2. Germline V gene sequence: CDR1 MNHEY, CDR2 SVGAGI. The CDR3 runs to 14 residues. Trimming at V came to 2 bases and at J to 7 bases, leaving 8 bases not matched to a gene.

The V and J genes are TRBV6-1 and TRBJ1-3, with a weak D call TRBD1 (6 bases). The CDR3 has 15 amino acids. The V end was cut by 3 bases, the J end by 4 bases, with 13 bases between. The germline V gene encodes CDR1 MNHNS and CDR2 SASEGT. The CDR3 region is CASSDGGRRGNTIYF. As DNA, the CDR3 is TGTGCCAGCAGTGATGGGGGCAGAAGAGGAAACACCATATATTTT.

This chain uses TRBV3-1 (or the pseudogene TRBV3-2) with TRBJ2-7, with 9 bases matching TRBD1. After removal of 5 bases from V and 2 bases from J, the junction contained 4 bases not matched to a gene. Germline V gene lookup returns CDR1 LGHDT and CDR2 YNNKEL (reference sequence). The CDR3 spans 14 residues. CDR3 in DNA: TGTGCCAGCAGCTTAGGACAGGGGCCCTACGAGCAGTACTTC. It codes for CASSLGQGPYEQYF.

The gene calls are TRBV5-1 and TRBJ1-4; 8 bases fit TRBD1. Germline CDR1 SGHRS, CDR2 YFSETQ. Trimming removed 1 base from V and 5 bases from J; junction bases left unmatched: 7. The CDR3 loop spans 16 amino acids. CDR3 residues: CASSLSPRDRNEKLFF. DNA for the CDR3: TGCGCCAGCAGCTTGAGCCCCCGGGACAGGAATGAAAAACTGTTTTTT.

In nucleotides, the CDR3 is TGTGCCAGCAGTTACTCGATACTAACAGGGTCAGATACGCAGTATTTT. It translates to CASSYSILTGSDTQYF. This chain connects TRBV6-2 or TRBV6-3 to TRBJ2-3; D perhaps matches TRBD1 (6 bases). Germline V CDR1 and CDR2: MNHEY, SVGEGT. The CDR3 consists of 16 residues. The V and J ends lost 0 bases and 4 bases respectively, with 14 bases between them.

This chain joins TRBV18 and TRBJ2-7, with 8 bases fitting TRBD2. Looked up from germline, CDR1 is KGHSH and CDR2 is LQKENI. The CDR3 length is 15 residues. Trimming cost V 0 bases and J 1 base; bases outside gene matches: 2. As DNA, the CDR3 is TGTGCCAGCTCACCACCCCAGCGGGGGTCCTACGAGCAGTACTTC. This encodes CASSPPQRGSYEQYF.

The chain is built from TRBV10-2 and TRBJ2-1, with TRBD1 matching over 9 bases. The CDR3 loop spans 13 amino acids. Trimming at V came to 11 bases and at J to 10 bases, leaving 12 bases not matched to a gene. Per the germline V gene, CDR1 is WSHSY and CDR2 is SAAADI. The CDR3: CACYLGQGKEQFF. The CDR3 DNA reads as TGCGCCTGCTACCTGGGACAGGGAAAAGAGCAGTTCTTC.

The V call is TRBV28, the J call TRBJ2-2, with 8 bases aligning to TRBD1. V shed 3 bases and J 4 bases; nucleotides not matched to a gene: 1. Germline CDR1 reads MDHEN; CDR2 reads SYDVKM. This CDR3 has 14 residues. Written as DNA, the CDR3 is TGTGCCAGCAGTTTTACAGGGGGCACCGGGGAGCTGTTTTTT. Amino acids: CASSFTGGTGELFF.

The CDR3 DNA follows: TGTGCCAGCAGCTTCGGTGCAGGCCCCTACGAGCAGTACTTC. It encodes CASSFGAGPYEQYF. This chain connects TRBV11-1 to TRBJ2-7, with no clear D. This CDR3 spans 14 amino acids. V was cut by 3 bases and J by 2 bases, with 11 bases left in between. The germline V gene has CDR1 SGHAT and CDR2 FQDESV (reference sequence).

V usage is TRBV6-5 and J usage is TRBJ1-3; D may be TRBD1 (6 bases). The CDR3 covers 15 residues. V lost 6 bases to trimming and J lost 0 bases, with 12 bases between them. Germline assignment: CDR1 MNHEY and CDR2 SVGAGI. CDR3 bases: TGTGCCAGCAGGGATACAGGGTACTCTGGAAACACCATATATTTT. Its translation: CASRDTGYSGNTIYF.

This rearrangement joins TRBV15 to TRBJ1-4; possible D gene TRBD1, 5 bases. CDR1 and CDR2 (germline): LNHNV, YYDKDF (reference sequence). V was trimmed by 0 bases and J by 7 bases, leaving 12 bases between them. The CDR3 consists of 15 residues. DNA of the CDR3: TGTGCCACCAGCAGAGAGGGCAGGGCTACTGAAAAACTGTTTTTT. Protein product: CATSREGRATEKLFF.

The rearrangement uses TRBV6-1 and TRBJ2-1, with TRBD2 matching 12 bases. Germline CDR1 is MNHNS and CDR2 is SASEGT. Trimming took 4 bases from V and 6 from J; bases not matched to a gene: 10. The CDR3 loop spans 17 amino acids. CDR3 coding DNA: TGTGCCAGCAGTGGGCTAGCGGGAGGGCTCAAAATCAATGAGCAGTTCTTC. It translates to CASSGLAGGLKINEQFF.

The rearrangement links TRBV9 to TRBJ2-1, with 9 bases identical to TRBD2. V lost 0 bases, J lost 5 bases, and 3 bases stayed unmatched. The CDR3 runs 15 residues. Per germline, CDR1 SGDLS and CDR2 YYNGEE. The CDR3 sequence: CASSVEIAGDNEQFF. CDR3 bases: TGTGCCAGCAGCGTAGAAATAGCGGGGGACAATGAGCAGTTCTTC.

V and J are TRBV20-1 and TRBJ2-7; TRBD1 aligns across 9 bases. V gave up 3 bases and J gave up 1 base; unmatched junction bases: 4. The CDR3 covers 14 residues. From germline, CDR1 is DFQATT and CDR2 SNEGSKA (reference sequence). CDR3 DNA: TGCAGTGCTAGTGCCGGGACAGGGTCCTACGAGCAGTACTTC. The encoded protein is CSASAGTGSYEQYF.

The chain combines TRBV28 with TRBJ1-2; no clear D gene. In germline, CDR1 is MDHEN, CDR2 SYDVKM. The CDR3 contains 12 residues. The V end lost 7 bases, the J end lost 3 bases, and 9 bases lay between the germline ends. CDR3 residues: CASTSTYYGYTF. DNA for the CDR3: TGTGCCAGCACAAGCACCTACTATGGCTACACCTTC.

This clone has more than one count but fewer than ten. The gene calls are TRBV6-5 and TRBJ1-6, with a tentative D call TRBD1 (5 bases). Germline-derived CDR1 and CDR2 are MNHEY and SVGAGI. The CDR3 consists of 14 residues. Deletions cut 6 bases from V and 7 bases from J, with 13 bases between. This CDR3 reads CASSPGPSNSPLHF. The CDR3 nucleotides read TGTGCCAGCAGCCCAGGGCCCTCGAATTCACCCCTCCACTTT.

This sequence joins TRBV5-1 and TRBJ1-4, with TRBD1 as a possible D gene (6 bases). Germline V gene sequence: CDR1 SGHRS, CDR2 YFSETQ. V lost 5 bases and J 8 bases, leaving 16 bases between the germline ends. This CDR3 is 14 amino acids long. The CDR3: CASRADSTAEKLFF. The CDR3 nucleotides read TGCGCCAGCAGGGCGGACAGTACGGCGGAAAAACTGTTTTTT.